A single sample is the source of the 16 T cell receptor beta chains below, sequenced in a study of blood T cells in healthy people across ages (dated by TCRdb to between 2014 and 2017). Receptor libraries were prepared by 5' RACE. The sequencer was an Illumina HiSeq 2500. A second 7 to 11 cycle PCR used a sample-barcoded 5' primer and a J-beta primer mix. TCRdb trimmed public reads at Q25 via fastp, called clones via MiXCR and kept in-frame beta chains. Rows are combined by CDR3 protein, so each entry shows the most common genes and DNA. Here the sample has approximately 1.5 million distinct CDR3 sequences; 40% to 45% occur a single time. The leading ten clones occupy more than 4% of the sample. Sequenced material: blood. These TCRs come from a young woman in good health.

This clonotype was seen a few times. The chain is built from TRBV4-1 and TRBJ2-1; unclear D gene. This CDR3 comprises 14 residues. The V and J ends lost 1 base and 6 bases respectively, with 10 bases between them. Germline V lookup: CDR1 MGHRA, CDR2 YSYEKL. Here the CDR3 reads CASSQVVAFNEQFF. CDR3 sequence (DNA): TGCGCCAGCAGCCAAGTAGTGGCCTTCAATGAGCAGTTCTTC.

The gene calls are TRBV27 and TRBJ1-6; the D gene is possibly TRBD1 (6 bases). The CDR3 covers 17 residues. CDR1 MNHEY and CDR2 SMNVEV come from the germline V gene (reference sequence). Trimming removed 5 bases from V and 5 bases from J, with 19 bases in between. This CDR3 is CASSRALGAADNSPLHF. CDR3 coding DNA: TGTGCCAGCAGTCGCGCTTTGGGGGCGGCCGATAATTCACCCCTCCACTTT.

CDR3 loop: CSGRRGWGYTF. In DNA form, the CDR3 reads TGCAGTGGAAGAAGGGGGTGGGGCTACACCTTC. The genes are TRBV20-1 and TRBJ1-2; D might be TRBD1 (6 bases). This CDR3 region has 11 residues. V lost 7 bases and J 8 bases, leaving 14 bases between the germline ends. Germline V gene data show CDR1 as DFQATT and CDR2 as SNEGSKA (reference sequence).

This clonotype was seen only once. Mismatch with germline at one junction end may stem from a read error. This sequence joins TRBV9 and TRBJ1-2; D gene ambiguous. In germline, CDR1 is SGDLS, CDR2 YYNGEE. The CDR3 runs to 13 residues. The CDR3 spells CAGSMGGLGFYTF. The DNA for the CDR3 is TGTGCCGGCAGCATGGGAGGTTTGGGTTTCTACACCTTC.

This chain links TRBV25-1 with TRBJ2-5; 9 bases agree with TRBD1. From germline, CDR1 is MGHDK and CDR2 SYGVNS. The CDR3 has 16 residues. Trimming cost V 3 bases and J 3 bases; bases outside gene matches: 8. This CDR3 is CASSDPGQGLEETQYF. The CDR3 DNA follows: TGTGCCAGCAGTGATCCGGGACAGGGCCTCGAAGAGACCCAGTACTTC. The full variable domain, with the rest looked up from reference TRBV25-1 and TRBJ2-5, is EADIYQTPRYLVIGTGKKITLECSQTMGHDKMYWYQQDPGMELHLIHYSYGVNSTEKGDLSSESTVSRIRTEHFPLTLESARPSHTSQYLCASSDPGQGLEETQYFGPGTRLLVL.

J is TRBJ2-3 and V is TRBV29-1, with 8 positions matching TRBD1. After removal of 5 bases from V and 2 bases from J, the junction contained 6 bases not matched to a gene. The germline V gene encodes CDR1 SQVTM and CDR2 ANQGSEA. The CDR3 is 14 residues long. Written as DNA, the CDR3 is TGCAGCGTTTGGGGGACAGGACTCACAGATACGCAGTATTTT. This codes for CSVWGTGLTDTQYF.

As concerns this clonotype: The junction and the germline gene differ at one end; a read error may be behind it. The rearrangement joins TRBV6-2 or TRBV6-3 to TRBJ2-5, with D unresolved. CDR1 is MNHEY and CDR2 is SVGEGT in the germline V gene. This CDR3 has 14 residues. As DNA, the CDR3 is TGTGCCAGCAGTTCCGACTGGGTACAAGAGACTCAGTACTTC. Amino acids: CASSSDWVQETQYF.

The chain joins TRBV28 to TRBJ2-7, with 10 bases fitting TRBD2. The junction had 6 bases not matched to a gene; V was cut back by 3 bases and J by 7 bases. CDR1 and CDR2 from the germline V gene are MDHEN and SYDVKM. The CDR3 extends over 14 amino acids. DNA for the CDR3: TGTGCCAGCAGTTTTATAGCGGGAGGCGGAGAGCAGTACTTC. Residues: CASSFIAGGGEQYF.

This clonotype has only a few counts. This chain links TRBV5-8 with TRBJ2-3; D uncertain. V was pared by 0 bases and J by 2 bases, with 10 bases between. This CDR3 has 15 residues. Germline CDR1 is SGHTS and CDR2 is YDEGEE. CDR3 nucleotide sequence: TGTGCCAGCAGCTTGGTAGGGCAGAACACAGATACGCAGTATTTT. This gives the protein CASSLVGQNTDTQYF.

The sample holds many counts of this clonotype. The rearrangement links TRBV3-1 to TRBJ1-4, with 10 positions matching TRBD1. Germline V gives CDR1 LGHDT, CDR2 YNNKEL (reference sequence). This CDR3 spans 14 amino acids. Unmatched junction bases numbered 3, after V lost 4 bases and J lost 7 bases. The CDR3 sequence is CASSLGTGAEKLFF. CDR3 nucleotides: TGTGCCAGCAGCCTCGGGACAGGGGCTGAAAAACTGTTTTTT.

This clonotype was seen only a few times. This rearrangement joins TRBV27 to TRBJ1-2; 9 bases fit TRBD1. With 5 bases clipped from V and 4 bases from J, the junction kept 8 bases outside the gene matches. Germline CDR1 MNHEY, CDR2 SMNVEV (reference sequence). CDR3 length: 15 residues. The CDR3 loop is CASSGPGQGLYGYTF. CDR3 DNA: TGTGCCAGCAGTGGACCGGGACAGGGCCTCTATGGCTACACCTTC.

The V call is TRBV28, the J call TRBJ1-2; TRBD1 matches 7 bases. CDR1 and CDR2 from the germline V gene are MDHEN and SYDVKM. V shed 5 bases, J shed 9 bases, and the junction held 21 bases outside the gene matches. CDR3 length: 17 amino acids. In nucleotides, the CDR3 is TGTGCCAGCAGTGGTCCCTTCACCGGGACAGCCCTATTAAGCTACACCTTC. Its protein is CASSGPFTGTALLSYTF.

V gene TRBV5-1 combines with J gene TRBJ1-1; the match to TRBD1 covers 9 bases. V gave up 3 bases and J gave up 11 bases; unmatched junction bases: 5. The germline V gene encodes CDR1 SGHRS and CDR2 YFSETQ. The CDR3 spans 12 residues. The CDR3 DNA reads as TGCGCCAGCAGCTGGACAGGGGACGGGGCTTTCTTT. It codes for CASSWTGDGAFF.

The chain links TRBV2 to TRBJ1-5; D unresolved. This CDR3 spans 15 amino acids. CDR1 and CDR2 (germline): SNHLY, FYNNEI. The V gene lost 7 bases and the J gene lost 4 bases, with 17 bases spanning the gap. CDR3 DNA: TGTGCCAGCACAGACGAACTCCTGACGAATCAGCCCCAGCATTTT. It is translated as CASTDELLTNQPQHF. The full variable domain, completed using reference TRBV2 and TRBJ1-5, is EPEVTQTPSHQVTQMGQEVILRCVPISNHLYFYWYRQILGQKVEFLVSFYNNEISEKSEIFDDQFSVERPDGSNFTLKIRSTKLEDSAMYFCASTDELLTNQPQHFGDGTRLSIL.

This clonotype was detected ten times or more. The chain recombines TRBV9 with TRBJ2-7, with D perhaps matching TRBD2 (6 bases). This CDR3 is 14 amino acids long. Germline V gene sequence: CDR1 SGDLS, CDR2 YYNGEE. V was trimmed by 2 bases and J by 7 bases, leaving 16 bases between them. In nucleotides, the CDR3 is TGTGCCAGCAGCGTCGGTGGAGTGGGGACTGAGCAGTACTTC. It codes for CASSVGGVGTEQYF.

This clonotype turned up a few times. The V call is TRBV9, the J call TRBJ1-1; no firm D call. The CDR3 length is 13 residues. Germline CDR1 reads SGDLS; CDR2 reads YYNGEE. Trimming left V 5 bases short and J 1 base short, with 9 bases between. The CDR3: CASSAAPNTEAFF. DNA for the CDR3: TGTGCCAGCAGTGCTGCTCCGAACACTGAAGCTTTCTTT.